The 10 T cell receptor beta chains below were found in one sample sequenced in a study of cytomegalovirus exposure and HLA in healthy donors. The PCR employed 60 Vbeta primers together with 13 Jbeta primers. Using immunoSEQ multiplex PCR, the repertoire was profiled, and TCRdb retains in-frame clones only, with some absent. This listing includes under 250,000 clones. Source material: PBMCs. Every receptor here comes from a girl aged 2 to 9 in good health and CMV-seropositive.

This rearrangement joins TRBV11-2 to TRBJ2-5, with a tentative D call TRBD2 (6 bases). V was clipped by 4 bases and J by 2 bases, with 17 bases between them. This CDR3 is built from 16 residues. Germline V gives CDR1 SGHAT, CDR2 FQNNGV. In DNA form, the CDR3 reads TGTGCCAGCAGCTCAGGCGTGGCTAGCGCACAAGAGACCCAGTACTTC. Its translation is CASSSGVASAQETQYF.

The chain combines TRBV9 with TRBJ2-7; 8 nucleotides align to TRBD2. This CDR3 has 16 residues. V dropped 0 bases and J dropped 0; count of bases not matched to a gene: 5. Germline V lookup: CDR1 SGDLS, CDR2 YYNGEE. CDR3 residues: CASSVGTAGDSYEQYF. In nucleotides, the CDR3 is TGTGCCAGCAGCGTAGGTACAGCGGGAGACTCCTACGAGCAGTACTTC.

The chain is built from TRBV25-1 and TRBJ1-1; D is uncertain. The V end lost 3 bases, the J end lost 3 bases, and 11 bases lay between the germline ends. The CDR3 has 14 amino acids. The germline gives CDR1 MGHDK, CDR2 SYGVNS. DNA for the CDR3: TGTGCCAGCAGTGATGGAGGGTGGTACACTGAAGCTTTCTTT. Amino acid sequence: CASSDGGWYTEAFF.

The gene calls are TRBV6-1 and TRBJ2-1; a possible D gene is TRBD1 (5 bases). Germline values: CDR1 MNHNS, CDR2 SASEGT. The germline V and J ends were trimmed by 7 bases and 0 bases, with 13 bases remaining between them. This CDR3 is built from 15 residues. The CDR3 DNA sequence: TGTGCCAGCACCGACACCAGGGTCTCCTACAATGAGCAGTTCTTC. It encodes CASTDTRVSYNEQFF.

This chain connects TRBV27 to TRBJ1-5, with 8 bases that match TRBD1. The CDR3 extends over 15 amino acids. Germline lookup yields CDR1 MNHEY and CDR2 SMNVEV (reference sequence). V lost 3 bases to trimming and J lost 2 bases; unmatched junction nucleotides: 3. Here the CDR3 DNA reads TGTGCCAGCAGTTTCCAGGGGGCCGGCAATCAGCCCCAGCATTTT. Amino acid sequence: CASSFQGAGNQPQHF.

V and J are TRBV18 and TRBJ1-2; D might be TRBD1 (5 bases). V was cut by 3 bases and J by 0 bases, with 11 bases left in between. This CDR3 has 15 residues. CDR1 is KGHSH, CDR2 LQKENI, per germline. The CDR3 is CASSPGAASNYGYTF. The CDR3 DNA reads TGTGCCAGCTCACCTGGGGCAGCTTCTAACTATGGCTACACCTTC. Full variable domain (remainder filled in from reference TRBV18 and TRBJ1-2): NAGVMQNPRHLVRRRGQEARLRCSPMKGHSHVYWYRQLPEEGLKFMVYLQKENIIDESGMPKERFSAEFPKEGPSILRIQQVVRGDSAAYFCASSPGAASNYGYTFGSGTRLTVV.

The chain couples TRBV5-6 to TRBJ2-5; 8 nucleotides line up with TRBD2. J gave up 2 bases and V 1 base, and 16 bases lay outside the gene matches. This CDR3 is 19 amino acids long. Germline V gene sequence: CDR1 SGHDT, CDR2 YYEEEE. The CDR3 DNA is TGTGCCAGCAGCTTGAAGGCGTGGGTTTCGGGAGGGCTTCAAGAGACCCAGTACTTC. Amino acid sequence: CASSLKAWVSGGLQETQYF.

V is TRBV27 and J is TRBJ1-2; 10 nucleotides match TRBD1. Germline V lookup: CDR1 MNHEY, CDR2 SMNVEV (reference sequence). Losses at the gene ends were 5 bases for V and 4 bases for J; bases not matched to a gene: 4. The CDR3 covers 14 residues. CDR3 amino acids: CASSLRQGAYGYTF. The CDR3 DNA sequence: TGTGCCAGCAGTCTACGACAGGGGGCCTATGGCTACACCTTC.

The rearrangement uses TRBV5-1 and TRBJ1-1; D possibly corresponds to TRBD1 (6 bases). The germline gives CDR1 SGHRS, CDR2 YFSETQ. The ends were cut back, 3 bases at V and 1 base at J, with 13 bases in the middle. This CDR3 is built from 15 residues. CDR3 residues: CASSSAGARNTEAFF. The CDR3 DNA sequence: TGCGCCAGCAGCTCTGCAGGGGCAAGGAACACTGAAGCTTTCTTT.

The chain carries TRBV2 and TRBJ2-7; TRBD1 aligns across 11 bases. The CDR3 is 15 amino acids. The trim removed 4 bases at V and 2 bases at J, leaving 4 bases unmatched. The germline CDR1 and CDR2 sequences are SNHLY and FYNNEI. The CDR3 coding sequence is TGTGCCAGCAGTGGTAGGGGACAGGGGGCCTACGAGCAGTACTTC. Amino acid sequence: CASSGRGQGAYEQYF.